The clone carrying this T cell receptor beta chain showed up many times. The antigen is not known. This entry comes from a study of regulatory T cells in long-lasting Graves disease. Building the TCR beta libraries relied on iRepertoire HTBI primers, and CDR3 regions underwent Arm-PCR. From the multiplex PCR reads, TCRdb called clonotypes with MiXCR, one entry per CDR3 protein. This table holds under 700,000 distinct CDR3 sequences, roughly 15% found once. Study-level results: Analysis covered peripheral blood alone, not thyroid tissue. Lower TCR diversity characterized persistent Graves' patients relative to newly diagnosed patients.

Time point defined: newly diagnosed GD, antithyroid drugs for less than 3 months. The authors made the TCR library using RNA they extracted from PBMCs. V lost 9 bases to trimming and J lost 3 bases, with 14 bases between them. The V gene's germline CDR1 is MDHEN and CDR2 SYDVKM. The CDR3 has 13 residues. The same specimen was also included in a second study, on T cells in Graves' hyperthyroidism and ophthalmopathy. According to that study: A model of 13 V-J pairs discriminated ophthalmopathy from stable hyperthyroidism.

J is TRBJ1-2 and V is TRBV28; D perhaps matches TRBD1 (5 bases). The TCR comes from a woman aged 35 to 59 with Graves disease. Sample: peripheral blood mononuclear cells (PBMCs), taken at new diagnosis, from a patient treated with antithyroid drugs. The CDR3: CASLGGVDYGYTF. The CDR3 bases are TGTGCCAGTCTCGGGGGGGTGGACTATGGCTACACCTTC.